These 28 T cell receptor beta chains share one sample of origin, sequenced in a study of cytomegalovirus exposure and HLA in healthy donors. PCR used 60 Vbeta primers and 13 Jbeta primers. The assay was immunoSEQ multiplex PCR, and TCRdb's table has in-frame clones only and misses some. The sample comprises 200,000 to 250,000 clones, more than 60% of which are singletons, and 2.5% to 3% rests with the top ten. Sequenced input: PBMCs. The receptors come from a woman aged 55-69 years in good health and CMV-seropositive.

The V call is TRBV10-3, the J call TRBJ2-1; a possible D gene is TRBD2 (6 bases). CDR3 length: 12 residues. The germline V gene has CDR1 ENHRY and CDR2 SYGVKD. Trimming took off 3 bases at V and 13 bases at J, with 13 bases between the two ends. The CDR3, as DNA: TGTGCCATCAGTGACTATAGCGGCCCTCAGTTCTTC. As protein: CAISDYSGPQFF.

This clone was recorded once. V usage is TRBV5-1 and J usage is TRBJ2-1, with a tentative D call TRBD2 (6 bases). This CDR3 has 15 amino acids. V lost 0 bases and J 9 bases, leaving 16 bases between the germline ends. From germline, CDR1 is SGHRS and CDR2 YFSETQ. In nucleotides, the CDR3 is TGCGCCAGCAGCTTGGACGCGGGATTGCTGGCTGAGCAGTTCTTC. Its translation is CASSLDAGLLAEQFF.

This chain joins TRBV7-2 and TRBJ2-1; perhaps TRBD1 as D (5 bases). The germline V gene has CDR1 SGHTA and CDR2 FQGNSA. V lost 1 base and J lost 9, with 10 bases in between. The CDR3 spans 13 residues. CDR3 nucleotide sequence: TGTGCCAGCAGCTTAGGGGGCGTCGTTGAGCAGTTCTTC. This codes for CASSLGGVVEQFF.

On this clone itself: The sample carries other DNA sequences with the same CDR3. This sequence joins TRBV7-2 and TRBJ2-5; 9 positions match TRBD1. This CDR3 has 14 residues. Trimming removed 4 bases from V and 2 bases from J; junction bases left unmatched: 2. Germline values: CDR1 SGHTA, CDR2 FQGNSA. This chain's CDR3 is CASSSGQGQETQYF. The CDR3 DNA follows: TGTGCCAGCAGCTCTGGACAGGGGCAAGAGACCCAGTACTTC.

The genes are TRBV9 and TRBJ1-6; TRBD1 aligns across 7 bases. Germline CDR1 is SGDLS and CDR2 is YYNGEE. Germline trimming cut 2 bases from V and 10 bases from J; bases unmatched to any gene: 6. The CDR3 extends over 14 amino acids. In DNA form, the CDR3 reads TGTGCCAGCAGCGTCGGGACAGCTAGATCACCCCTCCACTTT. Residues: CASSVGTARSPLHF.

The CDR3 DNA follows: TGCAGCGCTGACATCCGGGATCTCCAGTACTTC. Protein sequence: CSADIRDLQYF. This chain connects TRBV29-1 to TRBJ2-7; tentative D call: TRBD2 (5 bases). The V gene lost 7 bases and the J gene lost 10 bases, with 17 bases spanning the gap. Germline CDR1 reads SQVTM; CDR2 reads ANQGSEA. The CDR3 totals 11 residues.

The gene calls are TRBV29-1 and TRBJ2-1; D perhaps matches TRBD1 (5 bases). This CDR3 spans 13 amino acids. V was cut by 6 bases and J by 3 bases, with 12 bases left in between. Germline loops: CDR1 SQVTM, CDR2 ANQGSEA. The CDR3 nucleotides read TGCAGCGTAGCTGACAGCTACTACAATGAGCAGTTCTTC. It is translated as CSVADSYYNEQFF.

The gene calls are TRBV28 and TRBJ2-7; D unresolved. Germline V lookup: CDR1 MDHEN, CDR2 SYDVKM. The CDR3 contains 14 residues. The V end lost 5 bases, the J end lost 4 bases, and 15 bases lay between the germline ends. The CDR3 spells CASSPLPPKYEQYF. The CDR3 coding sequence is TGTGCCAGCAGTCCACTCCCGCCCAAGTACGAGCAGTACTTC.

This clone has just one count. This rearrangement joins TRBV2 to TRBJ2-4, with TRBD2 identical over 7 bases. Germline-derived CDR1 and CDR2 are SNHLY and FYNNEI. The V and J ends lost 7 bases and 5 bases, in that order; junction bases with no gene match: 5. The CDR3 loop spans 13 amino acids. DNA of the CDR3: TGTGCCAGCATGGAACGGGAGGAAAACATTCAGTACTTC. It is translated as CASMEREENIQYF.

The chain uses TRBV7-9 and TRBJ2-7; TRBD1 might be the D (5 bases). V was pared by 3 bases and J by 1 base, with 7 bases between. Per germline, CDR1 SEHNR and CDR2 FQNEAQ (reference sequence). This CDR3 is built from 13 residues. For the CDR3, the DNA is TGTGCCAGCAGCTTTGACAGATCCTACGAGCAGTACTTC. This sequence encodes CASSFDRSYEQYF. Full variable domain (outside the CDR3, taken from reference TRBV7-9 and TRBJ2-7): DTGVSQNPRHKITKRGQNVTFRCDPISEHNRLYWYRQTLGQGPEFLTYFQNEAQLEKSRLLSDRFSAERPKGSFSTLEIQRTEQGDSAMYLCASSFDRSYEQYFGPGTRLTVT.

The CDR3, as DNA: TGCGCCAGCAGCTTGGAGCTAGCGGGAACCGGGGAGCTGTTTTTT. This encodes CASSLELAGTGELFF. The chain uses TRBV5-1 and TRBJ2-2, with TRBD2 identical over 9 bases. V lost 0 bases, J lost 5 bases, and 2 bases stayed unmatched. Germline-derived CDR1 and CDR2 are SGHRS and YFSETQ. The CDR3 consists of 15 residues.

The rearrangement joins TRBV5-1 to TRBJ2-7, with D possibly matching TRBD1 (6 bases). Germline loops: CDR1 SGHRS, CDR2 YFSETQ. Deletions cut 4 bases from V and 1 base from J, with 9 bases between. The CDR3 is 13 amino acids. CDR3 sequence: CASSMDRSYEQYF. CDR3 in DNA: TGCGCCAGCAGCATGGACAGATCCTACGAGCAGTACTTC.

The chain employs TRBV5-1 and TRBJ2-7; D remains ambiguous. V was pared by 1 base and J by 5 bases, with 7 bases between. This CDR3 region has 12 residues. Germline CDR1 and CDR2: SGHRS and YFSETQ. Written as DNA, the CDR3 is TGCGCCAGCAGCTTGTTTGTAAACGAGCAGTACTTC. Translation: CASSLFVNEQYF. The whole variable domain, remainder taken from reference TRBV5-1 and TRBJ2-7, is KAGVTQTPRYLIKTRGQQVTLSCSPISGHRSVSWYQQTPGQGLQFLFEYFSETQRNKGNFPGRFSGRQFSNSRSEMNVSTLELGDSALYLCASSLFVNEQYFGPGTRLTVT.

The rearrangement uses TRBV27 and TRBJ2-3; D may be TRBD2 (6 bases). The CDR3 covers 15 residues. Deletions cut 4 bases from V and 11 bases from J, with 22 bases between. CDR1 is MNHEY, CDR2 SMNVEV, per germline (reference sequence). In nucleotides, the CDR3 is TGTGCCAGCAGTTCATCTCTATCGGGAGCAGGTATGCAGTATTTT. Translation gives CASSSSLSGAGMQYF.

The chain is built from TRBV5-1 and TRBJ2-5; TRBD2 is a possible D gene (5 bases). V lost 5 bases and J 3 bases, leaving 17 bases between the germline ends. The CDR3 runs 15 residues. CDR1 SGHRS and CDR2 YFSETQ come from the germline V gene. CDR3 loop: CASREQVGDKETQYF. CDR3 sequence (DNA): TGCGCCAGCAGAGAGCAGGTGGGAGACAAAGAGACCCAGTACTTC.

A word on this clone: One junction end disagrees with the germline gene, perhaps due to a read error. DNA of the CDR3: TGTTCCAGCAGCTCCCGGGACTATAGCACAGATACGCAGTATTTT. It specifies CSSSSRDYSTDTQYF. This chain uses TRBV7-9 with TRBJ2-3; 7 bases fit TRBD2. Germline loops: CDR1 SEHNR, CDR2 FQNEAQ (reference sequence). This CDR3 comprises 15 residues.

The chain employs TRBV6-6 and TRBJ2-7; D is perhaps TRBD2 (6 bases). Germline CDR1 MNHNY, CDR2 SVGAGI (reference sequence). V gave up 7 bases and J gave up 2 bases, with 18 bases separating them. The CDR3 totals 15 residues. The CDR3 nucleotides are TGTGCCAGCACCACGGTCGGGACTGGGGCCTACGAGCAGTACTTC. Its translation is CASTTVGTGAYEQYF.

The rearrangement links TRBV6-5 to TRBJ2-7; 8 positions agree with TRBD2. CDR1 and CDR2 (germline): MNHEY, SVGAGI. The CDR3 consists of 14 residues. The V segment lost 2 bases and the J segment 2 bases; nucleotides outside the gene matches: 2. The CDR3 nucleotides read TGTGCCAGCAGTTACCGCGGGGGGACCTACGAGCAGTACTTC. Its translation is CASSYRGGTYEQYF.

The V and J genes are TRBV20-1 and TRBJ2-5; the D is unclear. From germline, CDR1 is DFQATT and CDR2 SNEGSKA (reference sequence). The CDR3 length is 11 residues. Trimming took off 1 base at V and 4 bases at J, with 4 bases between the two ends. The CDR3 nucleotides read TGCAGTGCTAGAGTCGGAGAGACCCAGTACTTC. It encodes CSARVGETQYF.

The chain combines TRBV5-4 with TRBJ1-1; D may be TRBD1 (6 bases). CDR1 is SGHNT, CDR2 YYREEE, per germline (reference sequence). The V end lost 4 bases, the J end lost 0 bases, and 16 bases lay between the germline ends. There are 16 residues in the CDR3. The CDR3 loop reads CASSPGGRDMNTEAFF. The CDR3 DNA follows: TGTGCCAGCAGCCCCGGGGGGAGGGACATGAACACTGAAGCTTTCTTT.

The chain is built from TRBV5-1 and TRBJ2-1; unclear D gene. From germline, CDR1 is SGHRS and CDR2 YFSETQ. This CDR3 has 14 residues. V gave up 0 bases and J gave up 6 bases, with 10 bases separating them. The CDR3 is CASSLDQFTNEQFF. As DNA, the CDR3 is TGCGCCAGCAGCTTGGACCAGTTTACCAATGAGCAGTTCTTC.

This chain connects TRBV5-4 to TRBJ2-5; 7 bases fit TRBD1. With the DNA end fitting TRBJ2-7 better, the J assignment may be wrong. CDR1 SGHNT and CDR2 YYREEE come from the germline V gene (reference sequence). This CDR3 has 15 residues. The CDR3 sequence is CASSTRTGVSYEQYF. The CDR3 region has the DNA TGTGCCAGCAGCACCAGGACAGGAGTCTCCTACGAGCAGTACTTC.

The V gene is TRBV5-1, the J gene TRBJ2-4, with D possibly TRBD2 on 5 matching bases. CDR3 length: 16 residues. The V gene's germline CDR1 is SGHRS and CDR2 YFSETQ. Trimming took off 0 bases at V and 8 bases at J, with 18 bases between the two ends. The DNA for the CDR3 is TGCGCCAGCAGCTTGGGGCGGGTGCTCATTGGTGACATTCAGTACTTC. As protein: CASSLGRVLIGDIQYF.

This rearrangement joins TRBV5-6 to TRBJ1-1; the match to TRBD1 covers 7 bases. This CDR3 is 13 amino acids long. The trim removed 6 bases at V and 5 bases at J, leaving 7 bases unmatched. Germline V gene data show CDR1 as SGHDT and CDR2 as YYEEEE. The CDR3 loop is CASIGTAGTEAFF. The CDR3 DNA reads as TGTGCCAGCATCGGGACAGCAGGAACTGAAGCTTTCTTT.

The chain carries TRBV7-2 and TRBJ1-2, with D unresolved. The CDR3 spans 15 residues. Deletions cut 1 base from V and 8 bases from J, with 17 bases between. In germline, CDR1 is SGHTA, CDR2 FQGNSA. The CDR3 region is CASSLVRRPYGGYTF. The CDR3 DNA is TGTGCCAGCAGCTTAGTACGCAGGCCTTATGGGGGCTACACCTTC.

The DNA for the CDR3 is TGCGCCAGCGGAGGACAGGGGGCGCGGGAGCAGTACTTC. This codes for CASGGQGAREQYF. The genes are TRBV5-1 and TRBJ2-7, with 11 bases that match TRBD1. Germline CDR1 and CDR2: SGHRS and YFSETQ. The trim removed 7 bases at V and 7 bases at J, leaving 7 bases unmatched. CDR3 length: 13 amino acids.

The chain employs TRBV5-1 and TRBJ2-2, with 10 nucleotides matching TRBD2. Germline V CDR1 and CDR2: SGHRS, YFSETQ. The CDR3 totals 16 residues. Germline trimming cut 4 bases from V and 5 bases from J; bases unmatched to any gene: 8. This chain's CDR3 is CASSERGGRLTGELFF. In DNA form, the CDR3 reads TGCGCCAGCAGCGAGCGGGGGGGCCGGTTGACCGGGGAGCTGTTTTTT. The full variable domain, with the rest looked up from reference TRBV5-1 and TRBJ2-2, is KAGVTQTPRYLIKTRGQQVTLSCSPISGHRSVSWYQQTPGQGLQFLFEYFSETQRNKGNFPGRFSGRQFSNSRSEMNVSTLELGDSALYLCASSERGGRLTGELFFGEGSRLTVL.

The J gene is TRBJ1-2, the V gene TRBV5-5; unclear D gene. The CDR3 loop spans 12 amino acids. Per the germline V gene, CDR1 is SGHKS and CDR2 is YYEKEE (reference sequence). Trimming removed 4 bases from V and 4 bases from J, with 8 bases in between. CDR3 sequence reads: CASSVDGYGYTF. The CDR3, as DNA: TGTGCCAGCAGCGTGGACGGCTATGGCTACACCTTC. Full variable domain (missing parts from reference TRBV5-5 and TRBJ1-2): DAGVTQSPTHLIKTRGQQVTLRCSPISGHKSVSWYQQVLGQGPQFIFQYYEKEERGRGNFPDRFSARQFPNYSSELNVNALLLGDSALYLCASSVDGYGYTFGSGTRLTVV.